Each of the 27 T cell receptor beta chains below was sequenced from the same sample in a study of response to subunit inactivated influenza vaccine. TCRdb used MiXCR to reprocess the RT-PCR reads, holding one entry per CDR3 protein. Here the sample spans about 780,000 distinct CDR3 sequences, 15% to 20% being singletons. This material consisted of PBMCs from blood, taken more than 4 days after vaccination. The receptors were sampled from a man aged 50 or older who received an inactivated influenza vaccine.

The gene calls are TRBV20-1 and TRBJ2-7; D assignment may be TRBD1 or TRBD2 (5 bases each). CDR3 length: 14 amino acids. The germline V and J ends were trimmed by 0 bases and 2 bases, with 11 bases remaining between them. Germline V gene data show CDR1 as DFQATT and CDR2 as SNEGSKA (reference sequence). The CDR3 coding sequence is TGCAGTGCTAGAGATTACCAGGGACCCTACGAGCAGTACTTC. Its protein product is CSARDYQGPYEQYF.

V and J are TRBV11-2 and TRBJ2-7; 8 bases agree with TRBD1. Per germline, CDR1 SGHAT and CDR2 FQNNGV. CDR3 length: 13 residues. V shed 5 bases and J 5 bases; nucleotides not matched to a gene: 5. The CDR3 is CASSRQGNNEQYF. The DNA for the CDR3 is TGTGCCAGCAGCAGACAGGGGAACAACGAGCAGTACTTC.

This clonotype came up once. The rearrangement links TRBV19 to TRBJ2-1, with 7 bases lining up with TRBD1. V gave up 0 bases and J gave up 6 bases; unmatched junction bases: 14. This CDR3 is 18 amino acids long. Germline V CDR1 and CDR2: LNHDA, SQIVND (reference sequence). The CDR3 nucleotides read TGTGCCAGTAGTATAGACCACGAGCGGTGGGACAGACGCAATGAGCAGTTCTTC. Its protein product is CASSIDHERWDRRNEQFF.

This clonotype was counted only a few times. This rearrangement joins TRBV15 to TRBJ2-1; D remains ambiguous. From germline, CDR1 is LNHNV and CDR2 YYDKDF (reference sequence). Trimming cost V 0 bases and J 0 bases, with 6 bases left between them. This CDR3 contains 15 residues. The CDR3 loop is CATSRDRSSYNEQFF. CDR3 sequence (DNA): TGTGCCACCAGCAGAGATAGAAGCTCCTACAATGAGCAGTTCTTC.

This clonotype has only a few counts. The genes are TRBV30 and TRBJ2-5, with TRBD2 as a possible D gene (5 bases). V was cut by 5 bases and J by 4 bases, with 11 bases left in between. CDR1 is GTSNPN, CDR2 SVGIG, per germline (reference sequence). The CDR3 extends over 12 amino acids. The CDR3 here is CAWGPGGETQYF. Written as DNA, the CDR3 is TGTGCCTGGGGGCCCGGAGGAGAGACCCAGTACTTC.

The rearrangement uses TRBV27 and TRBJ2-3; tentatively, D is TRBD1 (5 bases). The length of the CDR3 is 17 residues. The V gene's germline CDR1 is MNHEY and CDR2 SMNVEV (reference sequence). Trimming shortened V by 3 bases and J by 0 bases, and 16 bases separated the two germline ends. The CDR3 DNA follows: TGTGCCAGCAGTTTGCAGACAGCATTGCCTAGCACAGATACGCAGTATTTT. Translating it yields CASSLQTALPSTDTQYF.

The DNA of the CDR3 is TGTGCCAGCAGCGGGATAGAGGGGCTAGCGGGAGCACCTGGGGTCAATGAGCAGTTCTTC. Amino acid sequence: CASSGIEGLAGAPGVNEQFF. The rearrangement joins TRBV9 to TRBJ2-1; 10 bases fit TRBD2. The CDR3 consists of 20 residues. CDR1 is SGDLS and CDR2 is YYNGEE in the germline V gene. V shed 3 bases, J shed 6 bases, and the junction held 21 bases outside the gene matches.

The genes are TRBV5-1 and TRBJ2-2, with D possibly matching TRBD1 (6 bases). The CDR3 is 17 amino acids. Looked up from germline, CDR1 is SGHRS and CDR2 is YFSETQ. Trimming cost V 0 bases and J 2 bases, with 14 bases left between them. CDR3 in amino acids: CASSLGYRDINTGELFF. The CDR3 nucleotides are TGCGCCAGCAGCTTGGGGTACCGGGACATCAACACCGGGGAGCTGTTTTTT.

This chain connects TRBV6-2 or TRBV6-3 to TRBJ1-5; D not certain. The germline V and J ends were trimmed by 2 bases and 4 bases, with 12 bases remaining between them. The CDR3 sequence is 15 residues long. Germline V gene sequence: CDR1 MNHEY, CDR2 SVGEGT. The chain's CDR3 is CASSYGRAGNQPQHF. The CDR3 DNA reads TGTGCCAGCAGTTACGGGAGGGCCGGGAATCAGCCCCAGCATTTT.

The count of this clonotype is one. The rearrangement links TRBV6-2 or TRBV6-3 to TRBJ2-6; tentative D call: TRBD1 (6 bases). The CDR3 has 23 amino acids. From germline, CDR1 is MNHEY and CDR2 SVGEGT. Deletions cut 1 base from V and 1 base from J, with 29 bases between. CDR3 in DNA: TGTGCCAGCAGTTACTTTATCGACAGGCTTACCGTTTCTCCCTCATCTGGGGCCAACGTCCTGACTTTC. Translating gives CASSYFIDRLTVSPSSGANVLTF.

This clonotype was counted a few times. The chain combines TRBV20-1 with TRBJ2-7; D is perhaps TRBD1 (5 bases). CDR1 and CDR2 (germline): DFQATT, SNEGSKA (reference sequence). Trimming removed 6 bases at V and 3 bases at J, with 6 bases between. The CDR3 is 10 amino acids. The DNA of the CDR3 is TGCAGTGCCGGACACTACGAGCAGTACTTC. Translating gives CSAGHYEQYF.

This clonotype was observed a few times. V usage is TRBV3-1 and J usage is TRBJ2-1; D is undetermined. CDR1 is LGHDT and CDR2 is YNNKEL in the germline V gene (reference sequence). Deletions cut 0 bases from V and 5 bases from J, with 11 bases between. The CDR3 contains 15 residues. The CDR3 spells CASSQDTGYNNEQFF. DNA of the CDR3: TGTGCCAGCAGCCAAGACACCGGGTATAACAATGAGCAGTTCTTC.

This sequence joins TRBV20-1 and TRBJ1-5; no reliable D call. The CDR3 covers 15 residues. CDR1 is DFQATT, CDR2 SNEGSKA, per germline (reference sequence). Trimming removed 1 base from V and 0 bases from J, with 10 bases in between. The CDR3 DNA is TGCAGTGCTAGAGGGAGGGATTATAGCAATCAGCCCCAGCATTTT. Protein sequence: CSARGRDYSNQPQHF.

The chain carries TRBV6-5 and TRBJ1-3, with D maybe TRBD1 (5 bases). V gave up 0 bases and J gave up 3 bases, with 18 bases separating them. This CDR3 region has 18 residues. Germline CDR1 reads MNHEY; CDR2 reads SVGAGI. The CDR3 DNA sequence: TGTGCCAGCAGTTACTCGATTACTGGGGGGGGATTTGGAAACACCATATATTTT. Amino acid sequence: CASSYSITGGGFGNTIYF.

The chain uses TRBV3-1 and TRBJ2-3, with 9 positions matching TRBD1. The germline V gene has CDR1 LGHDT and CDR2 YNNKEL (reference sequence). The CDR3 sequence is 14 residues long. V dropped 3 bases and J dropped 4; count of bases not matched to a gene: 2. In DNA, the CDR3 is TGTGCCAGCAGCCACGGGACAGGGCCAGATACGCAGTATTTT. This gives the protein CASSHGTGPDTQYF.

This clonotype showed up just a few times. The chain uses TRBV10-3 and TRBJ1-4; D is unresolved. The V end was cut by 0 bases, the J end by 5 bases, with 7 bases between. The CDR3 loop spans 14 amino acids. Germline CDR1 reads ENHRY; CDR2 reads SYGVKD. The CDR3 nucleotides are TGTGCCATCAGTGAGTCTTCGGGAAATGAAAAACTGTTTTTT. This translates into CAISESSGNEKLFF.

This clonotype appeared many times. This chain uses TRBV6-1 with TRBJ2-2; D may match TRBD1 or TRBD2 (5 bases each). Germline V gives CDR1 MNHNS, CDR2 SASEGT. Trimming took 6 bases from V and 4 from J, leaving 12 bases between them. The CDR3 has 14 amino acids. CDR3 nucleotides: TGTGCCAGCAGGTCAGGGAGAGGCACCGGGGAGCTGTTTTTT. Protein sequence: CASRSGRGTGELFF.

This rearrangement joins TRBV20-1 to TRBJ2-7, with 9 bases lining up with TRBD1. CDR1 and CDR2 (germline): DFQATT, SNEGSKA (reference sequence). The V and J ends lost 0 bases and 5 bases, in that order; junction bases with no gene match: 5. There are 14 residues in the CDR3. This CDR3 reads CSARDGTGLNEQYF. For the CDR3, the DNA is TGCAGTGCTAGAGATGGGACAGGGTTAAACGAGCAGTACTTC.

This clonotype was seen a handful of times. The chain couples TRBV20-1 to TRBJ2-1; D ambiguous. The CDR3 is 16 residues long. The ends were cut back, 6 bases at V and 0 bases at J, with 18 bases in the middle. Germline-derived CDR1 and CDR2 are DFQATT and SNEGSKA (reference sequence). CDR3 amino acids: CSATRLAAISYNEQFF. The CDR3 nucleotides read TGCAGTGCAACCCGGCTCGCGGCTATCTCCTACAATGAGCAGTTCTTC.

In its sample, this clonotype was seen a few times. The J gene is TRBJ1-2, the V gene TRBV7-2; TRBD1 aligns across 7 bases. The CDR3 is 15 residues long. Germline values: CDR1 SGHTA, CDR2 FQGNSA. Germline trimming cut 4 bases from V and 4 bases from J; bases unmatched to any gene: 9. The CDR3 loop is CASSSTGVTRYGYTF. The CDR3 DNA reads TGTGCCAGCAGCTCTACAGGGGTCACACGCTATGGCTACACCTTC.

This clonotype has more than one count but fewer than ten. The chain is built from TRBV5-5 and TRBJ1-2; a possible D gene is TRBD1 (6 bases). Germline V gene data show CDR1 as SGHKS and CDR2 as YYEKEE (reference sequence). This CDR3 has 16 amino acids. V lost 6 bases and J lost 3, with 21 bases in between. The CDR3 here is CASTHNVWGGDYGYTF. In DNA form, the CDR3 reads TGTGCCAGCACCCACAACGTTTGGGGGGGCGACTATGGCTACACCTTC.

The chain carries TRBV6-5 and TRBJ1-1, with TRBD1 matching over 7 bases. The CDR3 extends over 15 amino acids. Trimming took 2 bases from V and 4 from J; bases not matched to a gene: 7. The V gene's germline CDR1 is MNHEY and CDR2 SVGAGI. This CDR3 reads CASSYPGTAGTEAFF. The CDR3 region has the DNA TGTGCCAGCAGTTACCCCGGGACAGCGGGCACTGAAGCTTTCTTT.

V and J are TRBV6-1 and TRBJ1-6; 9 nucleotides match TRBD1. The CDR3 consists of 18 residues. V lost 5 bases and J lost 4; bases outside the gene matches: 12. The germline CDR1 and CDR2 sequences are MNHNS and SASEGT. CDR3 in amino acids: CASSQWMYRGLYNSPLHF. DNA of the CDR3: TGTGCCAGCAGTCAATGGATGTACAGGGGGCTTTATAATTCACCCCTCCACTTT.

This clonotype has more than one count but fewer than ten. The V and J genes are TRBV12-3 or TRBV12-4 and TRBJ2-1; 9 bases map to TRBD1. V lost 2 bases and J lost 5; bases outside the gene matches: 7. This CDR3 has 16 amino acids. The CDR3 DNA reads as TGTGCCAGCAGTTTAACAGGGGGCCTAGCGGACAATGAGCAGTTCTTC. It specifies CASSLTGGLADNEQFF.

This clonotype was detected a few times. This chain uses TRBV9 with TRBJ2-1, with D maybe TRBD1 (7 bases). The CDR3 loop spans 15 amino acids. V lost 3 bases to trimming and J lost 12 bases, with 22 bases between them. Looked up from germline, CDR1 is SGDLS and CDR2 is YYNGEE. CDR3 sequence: CASSGSDRPFGGQFF. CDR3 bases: TGTGCCAGCAGCGGCTCGGACAGGCCGTTCGGGGGGCAGTTCTTC.

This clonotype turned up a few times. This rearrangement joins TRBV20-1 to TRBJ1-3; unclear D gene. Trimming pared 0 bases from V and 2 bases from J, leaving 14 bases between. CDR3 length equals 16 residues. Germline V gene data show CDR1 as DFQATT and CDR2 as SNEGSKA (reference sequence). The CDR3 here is CSARDNAVRPGNTIYF. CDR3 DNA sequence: TGCAGTGCTAGAGACAATGCGGTCCGCCCTGGAAACACCATATATTTT.

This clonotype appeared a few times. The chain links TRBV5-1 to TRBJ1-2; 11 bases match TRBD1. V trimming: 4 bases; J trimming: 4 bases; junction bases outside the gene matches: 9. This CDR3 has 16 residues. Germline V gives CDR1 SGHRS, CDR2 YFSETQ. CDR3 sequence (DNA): TGCGCCAGCAGCATAGACCGGGACAGGGGGAGCTATGGCTACACCTTC. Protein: CASSIDRDRGSYGYTF.